This paragraph reports one TCR beta chain. The sample holds a few counts of this clone. There is no known antigen for this receptor. No qualities accompany the bases; no much larger clone lies one base away. The cohort was made up of 650 to 700 healthy bone marrow donors. At the time of sampling, all cohort members were nominally healthy, though unrecorded immune exposures were likely present. The donor tested CMV seronegative, placing the donor among the 352 seronegative members of the cohort. Each donor provided a peripheral blood sample, and peripheral blood mononuclear cells were used for TCR beta sequencing. The Qiagen DNeasy Blood Extraction Kit was used to extract genomic DNA from the blood cell samples. This sample is drawn from a study of cytomegalovirus exposure and HLA in healthy donors (dated by TCRdb to the late 2010s). General notes on the study: An earlier analysis of approximately 550 of the donors reported about 250 Gb of sequence data and around 110 million unique TCR beta sequences from roughly 200 million T cells. Typing coverage differed by locus: A, B, C, DRB1 and DQB1 were typed in roughly 629-640 donors, DQA1 in 522, DPA1 in some 600, and DPB1 in just under 490. Rather than using new phenotypic data, the later analysis identified candidate immune exposures from TCR beta sequences and from how often those sequences occurred across donors. In an earlier analysis of several hundred of the donors, high-throughput TCR beta sequencing was used to judge whether each TCR beta V gene segment behaved as functional or pseudogenic. Among the roughly 370 genotyped donors, about 83% belonged to the genetic ancestry cluster associated with self-reported Caucasian donors. Donor age, sex, ethnicity and CMV serostatus were compiled alongside the repertoire data. In addition to the first cohort of 650 to 750 subjects, a separate validation cohort of 130 or so different subjects was used. The study combined high-throughput TCR immunosequencing, statistical association of individual TCRs with disease status, and machine learning to predict cytomegalovirus infection status. All discovery cohort repertoires had been generated using a single sequencing platform. To study patterns of TCR occurrence, a later analysis re-analyzed previously published TCR beta repertoires from around 700 donors and added high-resolution HLA genotyping. Because of strong linkage in the cohort, four to six DR-DQ haplotypes were treated as single units for association and clustering. Among under 450 genotyped donors of the cohort, an average of around 240,000 unique TCR beta nucleotide sequences were sequenced per donor, roughly a sixth of them non-productive. Class I and class II HLA loci were covered by the typing at four-digit resolution. About 310 gigabases of sequencing data and around 87 million unique TCR sequences were included in an early release covering about 620 HLA-typed donors. A later genetic analysis used genome-wide SNP genotypes for about three fifths of the 666 donors, treating that subset as a discovery cohort. The study aimed to test whether cataloging public T cell receptors could reveal signatures of past pathogen exposure. The T cell repertoires of some 700 subjects were profiled by immunosequencing and related to cytomegalovirus serostatus.

The receptor library was made with the immunoSEQ multiplex PCR assay. For the multiplex PCR, a mixture combining 60 forward primers for TCR Vbeta segments and 13 reverse primers for TCR Jbeta segments was used. Amplification of the CDR3 region of rearranged TCR beta genes was performed with a multiplex PCR assay on genomic DNA. Amplified TCR beta libraries were sequenced as 87-base-pair reads on the Illumina HiSeq System. From the authors' description of their analysis: A later analysis counted around 72 million unique TCR beta chains across the 550 to 800 repertoires, and 9.5 million to 11 million of these chains were shared by at least two donors. A nearest-neighbor algorithm error-corrected the raw reads and collapsed the reads into unique sequences, merging closely related sequences to remove PCR and sequencing errors. To assign V, D and J gene segments, CDR3 sequences were aligned to IMGT reference sequences. For a sequence to be retained, a match of at least six nucleotides to both a V gene segment and a J gene segment was required. Rearrangements were classified as productive when the CDR3 lacked stop codons and remained in frame with V and J, and all other rearrangements were classified as non-productive. Following IMGT convention, CDR3 was defined as the stretch from the second conserved V-encoded cysteine to the conserved J-encoded phenylalanine. The earlier analysis of approximately 500 of the donors excluded sequences that lacked an unambiguous match to a single V gene segment. An earlier analysis of fewer than 650 of the donors classified V segments as functional when productive rearrangements were above 56.7% and as segregating when the standard deviation between donors was above 5%. A statistical classification framework was built for diagnosing cytomegalovirus status from the catalog of TCR beta chain sequences. In a later analysis, TCR nucleotide sequences were compared against IMGT/GENE-DB human TR gene sequences so that V and J genes could be assigned. A later analysis assigned CDR3 sequences and most-parsimonious VDJ recombination scenarios with the TCRdist pipeline. A later analysis defined each TCR beta chain by its CDR3 amino acid sequence plus V-gene family, and excluded reads lacking a unique V-gene family. As a way to deal with suspected cross-contamination and a sequencing artifact, a later analysis dropped 640 or so nucleotide sequences that were highly shared and had low generation probability. In a later analysis, a clonal expansion index was calculated for each public chain from normalized within-repertoire ranks of inferred template counts. A later analysis computed generation probabilities with a VDJ recombination model fitted to out-of-frame rearrangements, and checked the results against IGoR. In a later analysis, TCR-TCR, TCR-HLA and TCR-CMV co-occurrence was scored with hypergeometric tests, and a repertoire-size bias correction was applied to TCR pairs. A later analysis estimated false discovery rates by permuting HLA or CMV assignments 20 times. In a later analysis, co-occurring TCRs were grouped using DBSCAN, and TCRdist sequence similarity was added for clustering within HLA-allele-positive subsets. Co-occurrence clustering excluded repertoires with fewer than 30,000 or more than 120,000 public chains, plus five with anomalous nucleotide sharing. TCRdb provides this immuneACCESS table in a form limited to in-frame rearrangements. Some clones are lacking; in checked studies, under half of them reflect an unresolved V gene, and why the rest are absent is not known. V, J and clone size reflect that table, while D and trimming were determined from the DNA. This sample holds some 270,000 clones; about 80% were observed only once. About 0.29% of the sample belongs to the ten largest clones.

Overall study results and their limits: While some public TCRs were present in many individuals, most TCR sequences turned up only very rarely across donors. Three of the identified cytomegalovirus-associated TCR beta chains were confirmed in vitro to be specific for cytomegalovirus antigens. According to a later analysis, parvovirus B19, influenza, CMV and Epstein-Barr virus appeared linked to several top co-occurrence clusters. According to a later analysis, TCR association rates differed among HLA loci, with DRB1 alleles showing the most associated TCRs and HLA-C alleles showing the fewest. A further reported finding was that TCR beta sequences accurately predicted the HLA-A and HLA-B alleles for most subjects in the first cohort. Because counts were too low, some 17 rarely observed V segments, including chromosome 9 orphons, were left out of the earlier analysis of approximately 580 of the donors. Because HLA typing was unavailable for some donors at each locus, only the typed subset was used in association tests. Presence/absence analyses assumed roughly uniform sequencing depth across donors, an assumption that may not hold. The sequencing pipeline was judged likely to have produced a cluster of highly shared sequence variants as a technical artifact. A later genetic analysis reported fewer N-insertions in productive TCRs among donors in an Asian-associated ancestry cluster than the 666-donor mean. Only TCR beta chains were sequenced in this cohort, and the absence of alpha or paired-chain data limited detectable features. The authors suggested that the approach could potentially be extended to other disease states and immunological phenotypes. The classifier was reported to diagnose cytomegalovirus status with high specificity and sensitivity in both the original and validation cohorts. Linkage disequilibrium might explain the correlated functional status among segregating V segments, but an unknown experimental factor could not be excluded. Strong co-occurrence of HLA alleles, especially DR and DQ, made assigning TCR associations to individual alleles difficult. A later analysis found that most CMV-associated TCR beta chains appeared HLA-restricted, with HLA associations seemingly driven largely by CMV exposure. Immune exposure information for the cohort was limited to CMV serostatus. The study gave a list of under 200 TCR beta chains associated with cytomegalovirus. In a later genetic analysis, a missense DCLRE1C variant was associated with V-gene and J-gene trimming of TCR beta chains, and the association was replicated in an independent cohort. In a later analysis, HLA-associated TCR beta chains were found to be more clonally expanded and to have lower generation probabilities than equally common non-associated chains. At a false discovery rate of 0.05, a later analysis linked roughly 17,000 TCR beta sequences to specific HLA alleles. Broadly in line with IMGT annotations, most TCR beta V segments showed up in productive rearrangements about 90% or about 30% of the time in an earlier analysis of around 600 of the donors.

What was sequenced was PBMCs. The clonotype was recovered from a girl aged 2 to 10 in good health and CMV-seronegative.

DNA sequence: TGTGCCAGCAGTCCCAGGGCGCGTGCGGCCGGGGAGCTGTTTTTT. Protein translation: CASSPRARAAGELFF. The chain uses TRBV27 and TRBJ2-2, with TRBD1 as a weak D call on 5 bases. The CDR3 runs 15 residues from the cysteine to the phenylalanine. Just CDR3 DNA is preserved here, 45 bases in frame from base 1. CDR1 and CDR2, per the germline V gene (reference sequence), are MNHEY and SMNVEV. Deletion took 5 bases off V and 6 bases off J, with a span of 16 bases between the germline ends.